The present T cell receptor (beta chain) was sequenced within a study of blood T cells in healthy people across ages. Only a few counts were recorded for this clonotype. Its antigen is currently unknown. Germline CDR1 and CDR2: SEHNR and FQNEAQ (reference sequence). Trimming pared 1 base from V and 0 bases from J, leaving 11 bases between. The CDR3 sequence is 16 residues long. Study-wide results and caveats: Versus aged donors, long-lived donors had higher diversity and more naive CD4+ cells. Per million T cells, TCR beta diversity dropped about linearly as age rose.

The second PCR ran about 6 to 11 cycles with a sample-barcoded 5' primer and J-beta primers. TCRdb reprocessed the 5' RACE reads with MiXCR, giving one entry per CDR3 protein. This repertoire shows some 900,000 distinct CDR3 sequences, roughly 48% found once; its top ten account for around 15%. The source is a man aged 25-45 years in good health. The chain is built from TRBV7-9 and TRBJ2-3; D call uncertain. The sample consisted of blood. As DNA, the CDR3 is TGTGCCAGCAGCTTAGGAACAGAAGCTAGCACAGATACGCAGTATTTT. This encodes CASSLGTEASTDTQYF. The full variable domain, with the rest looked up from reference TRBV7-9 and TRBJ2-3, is DTGVSQNPRHKITKRGQNVTFRCDPISEHNRLYWYRQTLGQGPEFLTYFQNEAQLEKSRLLSDRFSAERPKGSFSTLEIQRTEQGDSAMYLCASSLGTEASTDTQYFGPGTRLTVL.